Following are 27 T cell receptor beta chains from one sample sequenced in a study of Ad26.COV2.S vaccination and SARS-CoV-2 variants. The protocol was immunoSEQ multiplex PCR, while the TCRdb copy is restricted to in-frame clones and leaves out a portion. The table records approximately 400,000 clones, 92% of them present only once. This material consisted of peripheral blood, taken after recovery from COVID-19. These receptors were taken from a human donor who had recovered from COVID-19.

The chain links TRBV6-2 or TRBV6-3 to TRBJ2-5, with 7 positions matching TRBD2. The CDR3 extends over 16 amino acids. Germline loops: CDR1 MNHEY, CDR2 SVGEGT. Unmatched junction bases numbered 9, after V lost 0 bases and J lost 5 bases. Written as DNA, the CDR3 is TGTGCCAGCAGTTACTCGGTACGGGAGGCCAGGGAGACCCAGTACTTC. It yields the protein CASSYSVREARETQYF.

This clone was seen just once. The genes are TRBV9 and TRBJ1-1, with a possible D match to TRBD1 (5 bases). The ends were cut back, 3 bases at V and 3 bases at J, with 12 bases in the middle. The germline V gene has CDR1 SGDLS and CDR2 YYNGEE. The CDR3 covers 14 residues. CDR3 in amino acids: CASSGPGSYTEAFF. CDR3 DNA sequence: TGTGCCAGCAGCGGACCAGGGTCCTACACTGAAGCTTTCTTT.

The chain is built from TRBV28 and TRBJ2-1; 8 bases are shared with TRBD1. This CDR3 contains 16 residues. After removal of 3 bases from V and 6 bases from J, the junction contained 10 bases not matched to a gene. CDR1 is MDHEN, CDR2 SYDVKM, per germline. The CDR3 protein is CASSLGTGTGFNEQFF. The CDR3 nucleotides read TGTGCCAGCAGTTTGGGGACCGGGACAGGCTTCAATGAGCAGTTCTTC.

The chain is built from TRBV7-2 and TRBJ2-2; 9 positions agree with TRBD2. V dropped 6 bases and J dropped 5; count of bases not matched to a gene: 7. The CDR3 extends over 15 amino acids. Germline V CDR1 and CDR2: SGHTA, FQGNSA. The CDR3 region is CASRFKTSGTGELFF. The CDR3 region has the DNA TGTGCCAGCAGATTTAAGACTAGCGGTACCGGGGAGCTGTTTTTT.

The chain has TRBV7-9 and TRBJ2-5; TRBD2 matches at 10 bases. Trimming took 2 bases from V and 4 from J; bases not matched to a gene: 13. CDR3 length equals 18 residues. Germline CDR1 reads SEHNR; CDR2 reads FQNEAQ (reference sequence). Written as DNA, the CDR3 is TGTGCCAGCAGCTTAACTAGCGGGGTTGACTCACGGAGAGAGACCCAGTACTTC. Its translation: CASSLTSGVDSRRETQYF.

The chain has TRBV19 and TRBJ1-5; D is perhaps TRBD1 (6 bases). The germline CDR1 and CDR2 sequences are LNHDA and SQIVND (reference sequence). CDR3 length equals 14 residues. V shed 6 bases and J shed 3 bases, with 12 bases lying between them. The CDR3 spells CASSVQGDNQPQHF. CDR3 coding DNA: TGTGCCAGTAGCGTACAGGGAGACAATCAGCCCCAGCATTTT.

In DNA form, the CDR3 reads TGCGCCAGCAGCCCACAAAGGGGGAAGGACACCGGGGAGCTGTTTTTT. Translation: CASSPQRGKDTGELFF. V is TRBV5-1 and J is TRBJ2-2, with D perhaps TRBD1 (6 bases). CDR1 and CDR2 (germline): SGHRS, YFSETQ. V lost 4 bases and J lost 3, with 16 bases in between. The CDR3 totals 16 residues.

The chain links TRBV3-1 (or the pseudogene TRBV3-2) to TRBJ2-7, with D perhaps TRBD1 (6 bases). Per germline, CDR1 LGHDT and CDR2 YNNKEL (reference sequence). The CDR3 covers 16 residues. Trimming shortened V by 2 bases and J by 0 bases, and 14 bases separated the two germline ends. CDR3 protein: CASSQFTNRVSYEQYF. The DNA for the CDR3 is TGTGCCAGCAGCCAATTTACTAACAGGGTCTCCTACGAGCAGTACTTC.

This rearrangement joins TRBV6-2 or TRBV6-3 to TRBJ1-1; TRBD1 matches at 10 bases. Trimming removed 0 bases from V and 3 bases from J; junction bases left unmatched: 10. There are 18 residues in the CDR3. The V gene's germline CDR1 is MNHEY and CDR2 SVGEGT. Here the CDR3 reads CASSYSMGQGQMYTEAFF. DNA of the CDR3: TGTGCCAGCAGTTACTCGATGGGACAGGGGCAAATGTACACTGAAGCTTTCTTT.

The chain couples TRBV5-1 to TRBJ2-7; D gene unclear. V shed 5 bases and J shed 7 bases, with 10 bases lying between them. The CDR3 loop spans 11 amino acids. Germline values: CDR1 SGHRS, CDR2 YFSETQ. The CDR3 nucleotides read TGCGCCAGCAGTTCCGGCAGTGAGCAGTACTTC. This encodes CASSSGSEQYF.

The chain couples TRBV7-9 to TRBJ1-1; D is unclear. Germline V gene lookup returns CDR1 SEHNR and CDR2 FQNEAQ (reference sequence). With 4 bases removed from V and 5 bases from J, the gap between germline ends came to 11 bases. The CDR3 is 13 residues long. The CDR3 is CASSSEKWTEAFF. The DNA of the CDR3 is TGTGCCAGCAGCTCAGAAAAGTGGACTGAAGCTTTCTTT.

The chain links TRBV12-3 or TRBV12-4 to TRBJ1-1, with TRBD1 matching over 7 bases. The CDR3 sequence is 12 residues long. V lost 3 bases to trimming and J lost 11 bases; unmatched junction nucleotides: 6. CDR3 protein: CASSLRGLYAFF. The CDR3 nucleotides read TGTGCCAGCAGTTTGAGGGGGCTGTATGCTTTCTTT.

The chain links TRBV7-2 to TRBJ2-5; unclear D gene. Germline V gene sequence: CDR1 SGHTA, CDR2 FQGNSA. This CDR3 spans 11 amino acids. V was clipped by 4 bases and J by 10 bases, with 10 bases between them. CDR3 residues: CASSSTFVQYF. CDR3 nucleotides: TGTGCCAGCAGCTCGACCTTTGTCCAGTACTTC.

In its sample, this clone was seen a few times. Different DNA sequences within this sample yield the same CDR3. This chain uses TRBV11-2 with TRBJ1-1, with unresolved D. Germline V gene data show CDR1 as SGHAT and CDR2 as FQNNGV. V lost 0 bases and J lost 1, with 9 bases in between. The CDR3 has 15 amino acids. CDR3 residues: CASSLDLRQNTEAFF. CDR3 bases: TGTGCCAGCAGCTTAGATCTGCGGCAGAACACTGAAGCTTTCTTT.

This chain joins TRBV5-6 and TRBJ1-5; D is unclear. Per the germline V gene, CDR1 is SGHDT and CDR2 is YYEEEE. This CDR3 is 14 amino acids long. The V end was cut by 1 base, the J end by 4 bases, with 9 bases between. CDR3 protein: CASSLLGPNQPQHF. The CDR3 bases are TGTGCCAGCAGCTTGCTCGGGCCGAATCAGCCCCAGCATTTT.

Here the CDR3 reads CASSSEAGTYNEQFF. The CDR3 DNA reads as TGTGCCAGCAGCTCCGAGGCAGGAACCTACAATGAGCAGTTCTTC. The chain uses TRBV11-3 and TRBJ2-1, with D uncertain. CDR3 length: 15 amino acids. Trimming took 4 bases from V and 2 from J, leaving 12 bases between them. Germline values: CDR1 SGHNT, CDR2 YENEEA. The entire variable domain, with the rest obtained from reference TRBV11-3 and TRBJ2-1, is as follows: EAGVVQSPRYKIIEKKQPVAFWCNPISGHNTLYWYLQNLGQGPELLIRYENEEAVDDSQLPKDRFSAERLKGVDSTLKIQPAELGDSAVYLCASSSEAGTYNEQFFGPGTRLTVL.

In its sample, this clone was seen once. The J gene is TRBJ1-2, the V gene TRBV10-3, with TRBD1 as a possible D gene (5 bases). The germline V and J ends were trimmed by 3 bases and 6 bases, with 11 bases remaining between them. Looked up from germline, CDR1 is ENHRY and CDR2 is SYGVKD. The CDR3 has 13 amino acids. CDR3 bases: TGTGCCATCAGTGACCAGGGTACAAATGGCTACACCTTC. This sequence encodes CAISDQGTNGYTF.

The chain couples TRBV6-5 to TRBJ1-2; D perhaps matches TRBD1 (6 bases). Trimming removed 6 bases from V and 4 bases from J, with 12 bases in between. CDR3 length equals 13 residues. CDR1 MNHEY and CDR2 SVGAGI come from the germline V gene. CDR3 amino acids: CASRPQGGYGYTF. The CDR3 coding sequence is TGTGCCAGCAGGCCACAGGGCGGCTATGGCTACACCTTC.

This clone appeared a single time. The chain employs TRBV7-8 and TRBJ1-4; D is ambiguous. Trimming stripped 1 base from V and 2 bases from J, with 5 bases between. The CDR3 length is 14 residues. CDR1 is SGHVS, CDR2 FQNEAQ, per germline. Here the CDR3 DNA reads TGTGCCAGCAGCTTAGGGACCACTAATGAAAAACTGTTTTTT. It yields the protein CASSLGTTNEKLFF.

The V gene is TRBV18, the J gene TRBJ2-7; D remains unclear. Germline V CDR1 and CDR2: KGHSH, LQKENI. V lost 3 bases and J 0 bases, leaving 12 bases between the germline ends. This CDR3 is built from 15 residues. The CDR3 DNA is TGTGCCAGCTCACCCTCTTGGGGTAGCTCCTACGAGCAGTACTTC. It specifies CASSPSWGSSYEQYF.

The CDR3, as DNA: TGTGCCAGCAGCGTAGGGACGGGGGGGCCCCACAATGAGCAGTTCTTC. Amino acid sequence: CASSVGTGGPHNEQFF. This chain connects TRBV9 to TRBJ2-1; TRBD2 matches 8 bases. From germline, CDR1 is SGDLS and CDR2 YYNGEE. Unmatched junction bases numbered 7, after V lost 0 bases and J lost 5 bases. This CDR3 has 16 residues.

V and J are TRBV18 and TRBJ1-2; D is perhaps TRBD1 (5 bases). Deletions cut 4 bases from V and 8 bases from J, with 20 bases between. The CDR3 runs to 15 residues. Per germline, CDR1 KGHSH and CDR2 LQKENI. DNA of the CDR3: TGTGCCAGCTCACGTGACGGCAGGGAAGGGGAAGGCTACACCTTC. Translation: CASSRDGREGEGYTF. Full variable domain (missing parts from reference TRBV18 and TRBJ1-2): NAGVMQNPRHLVRRRGQEARLRCSPMKGHSHVYWYRQLPEEGLKFMVYLQKENIIDESGMPKERFSAEFPKEGPSILRIQQVVRGDSAAYFCASSRDGREGEGYTFGSGTRLTVV.

The chain employs TRBV5-1 and TRBJ2-3, with TRBD1 as a possible D gene (6 bases). Germline CDR1 SGHRS, CDR2 YFSETQ. This CDR3 comprises 15 residues. V lost 0 bases, J lost 0 bases, and 8 bases lay in between. This CDR3 reads CASSLAGVSTDTQYF. DNA for the CDR3: TGCGCCAGCAGCTTGGCAGGGGTAAGCACAGATACGCAGTATTTT.

The V gene is TRBV4-3, the J gene TRBJ2-1; the D gene is possibly TRBD1 (6 bases). CDR3 size: 19 residues. Looked up from germline, CDR1 is LGHNA and CDR2 is YSLEER. The germline V and J ends were trimmed by 4 bases and 2 bases, with 24 bases remaining between them. In DNA form, the CDR3 reads TGCGCCAGCAGCCGAGGGACACGGGTATCCCCCTCGCCCTACAATGAGCAGTTCTTC. This sequence encodes CASSRGTRVSPSPYNEQFF.

This clone was detected only a few times. This chain links TRBV11-2 with TRBJ1-3; weak D call: TRBD1 (6 bases). The length of the CDR3 is 15 residues. V lost 6 bases to trimming and J lost 0 bases, with 12 bases between them. Per the germline V gene, CDR1 is SGHAT and CDR2 is FQNNGV. Here the CDR3 reads CASRPTGSSGNTIYF. CDR3 sequence (DNA): TGTGCCAGCAGACCTACAGGGAGCTCTGGAAACACCATATATTTT.

The V gene is TRBV7-9, the J gene TRBJ2-2; D is possibly TRBD1 or TRBD2 (5 bases each). Germline CDR1 reads SEHNR; CDR2 reads FQNEAQ (reference sequence). The CDR3 covers 17 residues. V lost 1 base and J 4 bases, leaving 16 bases between the germline ends. In DNA, the CDR3 is TGTGCCAGCAGCTTAGTCAACAGGCAGCGGCGCACCGGGGAGCTGTTTTTT. It yields the protein CASSLVNRQRRTGELFF.

The chain uses TRBV5-1 and TRBJ2-7; 8 bases fit TRBD1. The CDR3 is 14 amino acids. The V segment lost 0 bases and the J segment 3 bases; nucleotides outside the gene matches: 2. Germline loops: CDR1 SGHRS, CDR2 YFSETQ. The CDR3 sequence is CASSLDTGGYEQYF. The CDR3 nucleotides read TGCGCCAGCAGCTTGGATACAGGGGGCTACGAGCAGTACTTC.